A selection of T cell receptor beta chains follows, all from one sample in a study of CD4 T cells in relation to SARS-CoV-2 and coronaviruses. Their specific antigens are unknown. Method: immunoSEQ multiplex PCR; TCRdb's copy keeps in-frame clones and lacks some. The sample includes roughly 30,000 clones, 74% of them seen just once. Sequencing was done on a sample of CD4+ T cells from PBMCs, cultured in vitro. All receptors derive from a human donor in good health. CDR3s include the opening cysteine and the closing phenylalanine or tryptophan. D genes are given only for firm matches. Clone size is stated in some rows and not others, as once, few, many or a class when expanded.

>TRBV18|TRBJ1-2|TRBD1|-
TGTGCCAGCTCACCACCTCGGGACAGAGCAGTGGGCTACACCTTC
CASSPPRDRAVGYTF
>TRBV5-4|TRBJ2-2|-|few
TGTGCCAGCAGCCTAAGGGGTCACACCGGGGAGCTGTTTTTT
CASSLRGHTGELFF
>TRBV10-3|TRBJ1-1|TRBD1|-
TGTGCCATCAGTGAGTCCGGACAGGGGTTCACTGAAGCTTTCTTT
CAISESGQGFTEAFF
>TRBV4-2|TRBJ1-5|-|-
TGTGCCAGCAGAGATCGGGCCAGCCCTCAGCCCCAGCATTTT
CASRDRASPQPQHF
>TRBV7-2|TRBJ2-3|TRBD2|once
TGTGCCAGCAGCTTAGCAGTAGCGGGAGGCCCCACAGATACGCAGTATTTT
CASSLAVAGGPTDTQYF
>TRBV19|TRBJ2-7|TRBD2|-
TGTGCCAGTAGTATTGGCCTTAGGACTAGCGGGAGGGCCTACGAGCAGTACTTC
CASSIGLRTSGRAYEQYF
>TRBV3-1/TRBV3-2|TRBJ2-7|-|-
TGTGCCAGCAGCCCCCGCATAGGAGTTGAGCAGTACTTC
CASSPRIGVEQYF
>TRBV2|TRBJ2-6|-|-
TGTGCCAGCAGTGGTTGGGAAACTGGGGCCAACGTCCTGACTTTC
CASSGWETGANVLTF
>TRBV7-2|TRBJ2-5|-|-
TGTGCCAGCAGCTTAGGGCAGATGGGGACCCAGTACTTC
CASSLGQMGTQYF
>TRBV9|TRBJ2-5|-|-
TGTGCCAGCAGCGTAGGAAACGAGCGAGAGACCCAGTACTTC
CASSVGNERETQYF
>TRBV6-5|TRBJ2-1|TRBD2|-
TGTGCCAGCAGAGGACTAGCGGGGGATTACAATGAGCAGTTCTTC
CASRGLAGDYNEQFF
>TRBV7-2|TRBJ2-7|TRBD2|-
TGTGCCAGCAGCGACTACGGGACTAGCGGCTACGAGCAGTACTTC
CASSDYGTSGYEQYF
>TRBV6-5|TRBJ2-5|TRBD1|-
TGTGCCAGCAGTTACCGCACTGACAGGGGGCGAGAGACCCAGTACTTC
CASSYRTDRGRETQYF
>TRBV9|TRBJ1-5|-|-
TGTGCCAGCAGCTTTAGCGGGGCCCCCAATCAGCCCCAGCATTTT
CASSFSGAPNQPQHF
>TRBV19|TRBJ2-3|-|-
TGTGCCAGTAAGATAGGGCCTAGCACAGATACGCAGTATTTT
CASKIGPSTDTQYF
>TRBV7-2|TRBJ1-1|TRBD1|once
TGTGCCAGCAGCGTCGGGACAGGGGATATCTTTACCATGAACACTGAAGCTTTCTTT
CASSVGTGDIFTMNTEAFF
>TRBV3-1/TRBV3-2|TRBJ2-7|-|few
TGTGCCAGCAGCCAAGATCTTGGGTCACAGAGCTACGAGCAGTACTTC
CASSQDLGSQSYEQYF
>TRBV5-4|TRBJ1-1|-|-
TGTGCCAGCAGCTTCGGACGGGACACTGAAGCTTTCTTT
CASSFGRDTEAFF
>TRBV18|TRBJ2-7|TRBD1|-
TGTGCCAGCTCGGCCGACAGGGGCTACGAGCAGTACTTC
CASSADRGYEQYF
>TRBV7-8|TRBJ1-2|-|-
TGTGCCAGCAGAAAAATAGGGGAAGGCTATGGCTACACCTTC
CASRKIGEGYGYTF
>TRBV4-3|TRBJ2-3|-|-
TGCGCCAGCAGCCAATGGCGGGGCCGGAGCACAGATACGCAGTATTTT
CASSQWRGRSTDTQYF
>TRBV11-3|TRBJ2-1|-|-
TGTGCCAGCAGCAAGGGCGAGTGGGGCAATGAGCAGTTCTTC
CASSKGEWGNEQFF
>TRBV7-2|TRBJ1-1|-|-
TGTGCCAGCAGCTCAGCACAGAACACTGAAGCTTTCTTT
CASSSAQNTEAFF
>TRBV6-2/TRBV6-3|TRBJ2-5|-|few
TGTGCCAGCAGTTATAACGCCAGGGGCCAGGGAGAGACCCAGTACTTC
CASSYNARGQGETQYF
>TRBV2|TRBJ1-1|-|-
TGTGCCAGCAGGGACGGAAACACTGAAGCTTTCTTT
CASRDGNTEAFF
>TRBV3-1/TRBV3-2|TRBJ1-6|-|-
TGTGCCAGCAGTTCTACCTCTCGGGATTCACCCCTCCACTTT
CASSSTSRDSPLHF
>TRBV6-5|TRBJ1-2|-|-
TGTGCCAGCAGTTCCGACGGACGAGAGGGCTATGGCTACACCTTC
CASSSDGREGYGYTF
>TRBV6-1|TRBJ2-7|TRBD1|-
TGTGCCAGCCGTGACAGGGGGCTAGAGTACGAGCAGTACTTC
CASRDRGLEYEQYF
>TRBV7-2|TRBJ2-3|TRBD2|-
TGTGCCAGCAGCTTAGGAGCGGGGGGGAGACGCACAGATACGCAGTATTTT
CASSLGAGGRRTDTQYF
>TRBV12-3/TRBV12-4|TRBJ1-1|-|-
TGTGCCAGCACCGTGAGGGGTTGGACTGAAGCTTTCTTT
CASTVRGWTEAFF
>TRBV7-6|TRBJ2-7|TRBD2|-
TGTGCCAGCAGCGACTCTAGCGGGAGTTACGAGCAGTACTTC
CASSDSSGSYEQYF
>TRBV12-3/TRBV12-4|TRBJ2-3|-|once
TGTGCCAGCAGCCCACGGCATGGAGATACGCAGTATTTT
CASSPRHGDTQYF
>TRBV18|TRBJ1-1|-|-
TGTGCCAGCGCCCTGGGGGAATGGGACACTGAAGCTTTCTTT
CASALGEWDTEAFF
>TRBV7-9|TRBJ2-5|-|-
TGTGCCAGCAGCATGACGGAGACCCAGTACTTC
CASSMTETQYF
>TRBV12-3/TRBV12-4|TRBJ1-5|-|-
TGTGCCAGCGCGCCAAAGAGCAATCAGCCCCAGCATTTT
CASAPKSNQPQHF
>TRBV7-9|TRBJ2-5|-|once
TGTGCCAGCAGCTTTAGGAGGGCCCAAGAGACCCAGTACTTC
CASSFRRAQETQYF
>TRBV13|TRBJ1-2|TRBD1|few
TGTGCCAGCAGCCACGGACAGGGCGACTATGGCTACACCTTC
CASSHGQGDYGYTF
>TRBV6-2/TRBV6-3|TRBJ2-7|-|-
TGTGCCAGCAGCGACTCCTACGAGCAGTACTTC
CASSDSYEQYF
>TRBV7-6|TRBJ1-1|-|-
TGTGCCAGCAGCTGGGGGGACACTGAAGCTTTCTTT
CASSWGDTEAFF
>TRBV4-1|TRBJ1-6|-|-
TGCGCCAGCAGCCGAATACAGGGTGGGGCCCTCCACTTT
CASSRIQGGALHF
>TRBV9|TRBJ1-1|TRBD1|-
TGTGCCAGCAGCGAATCAGGGGGCGAGAACACTGAAGCTTTCTTT
CASSESGGENTEAFF
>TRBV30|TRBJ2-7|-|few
TGTGCCTGGGGGAACGGGGGCGGCTCCTACGAGCAGTACTTC
CAWGNGGGSYEQYF
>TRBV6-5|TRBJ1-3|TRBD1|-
TGTGCCAGCAGCCGGACAGGGGACTCTGGAAACACCATATATTTT
CASSRTGDSGNTIYF
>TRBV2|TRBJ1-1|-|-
TGTGCCAGCAGCCCGACAGTGACCGTGAACACTGAAGCTTTCTTT
CASSPTVTVNTEAFF
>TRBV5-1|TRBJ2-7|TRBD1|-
TGCGCCAGCAGCGTGGGGACAGGGGTCTACGAGCAGTACTTC
CASSVGTGVYEQYF
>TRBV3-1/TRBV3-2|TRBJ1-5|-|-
TGTGCCAGCAGCCAAGGGGGTCAGCCCCAGCATTTT
CASSQGGQPQHF
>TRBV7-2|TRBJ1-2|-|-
TGTGCCAGCAGCTTAGCTGGCGGGAACTATGGCTACACCTTC
CASSLAGGNYGYTF
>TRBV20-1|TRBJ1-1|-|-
TGCAGTGCCCCGCAGGGAGCTGAAGCTTTCTTT
CSAPQGAEAFF
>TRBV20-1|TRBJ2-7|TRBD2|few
TGCAGTGCTAGTTCGACTAGCGGGAGCTTGGGCGAGCAGTACTTC
CSASSTSGSLGEQYF
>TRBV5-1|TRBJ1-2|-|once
TGCGCCAGCAGCCCCGCAGCCGCCGACTTGGGCTACACCTTC
CASSPAAADLGYTF
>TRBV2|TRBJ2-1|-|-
TGTGCCAGCGACAGGTCGTCTTACAATGAGCAGTTCTTC
CASDRSSYNEQFF
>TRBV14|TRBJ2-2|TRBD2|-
TGTGCCAGCAGCCGGACTAGCGGGACCACCGGGGAGCTGTTTTTT
CASSRTSGTTGELFF